A selection of T cell receptor beta chains follows, all from one sample in a study of T cells in Graves' hyperthyroidism and ophthalmopathy. Via MiXCR, TCRdb re-called the multiplex PCR reads, giving one row per CDR3 protein. The table has some 420,000 distinct CDR3 sequences, approximately 14% seen once; the top ten hold 5% to 6.5%. The sequenced sample was blood. The receptors come from a young woman with Graves' hyperthyroidism. CDR3s include the opening cysteine and the closing phenylalanine or tryptophan. Each record gives: clone size, V gene, J gene, D gene, CDR3 length, CDR3 DNA, CDR3 protein. A D gene is named only where the DNA matches it firmly. The size field is filled for only some rows; it gives once, few, many or a size class.

size: many; V: TRBV6-5; J: TRBJ2-1; D: TRBD2; length: 15; DNA: TGTGCCAGCAGTTACTCTAGCGGGAGTCGGAATGAGCAGTTCTTC; CDR3: CASSYSSGSRNEQFF
size: few; V: TRBV4-2; J: TRBJ1-5; D: NA; length: 17; DNA: TGTGCCAGCAGCGAAGTCTCCGGGACACTTAGCAATCAGCCCCAGCATTTT; CDR3: CASSEVSGTLSNQPQHF
size: NA; V: TRBV6-1; J: TRBJ1-1; D: TRBD1; length: 15; DNA: TGTGCCAGCCGCGGCAGGGGGCAATCGTACACTGAAGCTTTCTTT; CDR3: CASRGRGQSYTEAFF
size: few; V: TRBV6-2/TRBV6-3; J: TRBJ1-3; D: TRBD1; length: 18; DNA: TGTGCCAGCAGTTTGAAACAGGGGGCGTGGTGGGCTGGAAACACCATATATTTT; CDR3: CASSLKQGAWWAGNTIYF
size: many; V: TRBV30; J: TRBJ2-1; D: NA; length: 16; DNA: TGTGCCTGGAGTCTTGGAGGGCCAAGCTCCTACAATGAGCAGTTCTTC; CDR3: CAWSLGGPSSYNEQFF
size: few; V: TRBV4-1; J: TRBJ1-2; D: TRBD1; length: 15; DNA: TGCGCCAGCAGCCGACCGGGACAGGGGGGCTATGGCTACACCTTC; CDR3: CASSRPGQGGYGYTF
size: few; V: TRBV30; J: TRBJ2-7; D: TRBD1; length: 12; DNA: TGTGCCTGGCGGGACAGGGGTTACGAGCAGTACTTC; CDR3: CAWRDRGYEQYF
size: NA; V: TRBV5-1; J: TRBJ1-2; D: TRBD1; length: 14; DNA: TGCGCCAGCAGCCAAGACAGGGTCAACTATGGCTACACCTTC; CDR3: CASSQDRVNYGYTF
size: many; V: TRBV20-1; J: TRBJ2-5; D: NA; length: 14; DNA: TGCAGTGCTCCTCTTCTGACAGGGAGGGAGACCCAGTACTTC; CDR3: CSAPLLTGRETQYF
size: many; V: TRBV20-1; J: TRBJ2-1; D: TRBD2; length: 14; DNA: TGCAGTGCTAGAGGGCGGGAGGGATACAATGAGCAGTTCTTC; CDR3: CSARGREGYNEQFF
size: few; V: TRBV20-1; J: TRBJ2-7; D: NA; length: 16; DNA: TGCAGTGCTAGAGGATTCCAGGGAAACAGTGCCTACGAGCAGTACTTC; CDR3: CSARGFQGNSAYEQYF
size: few; V: TRBV12-3/TRBV12-4; J: TRBJ2-6; D: NA; length: 20; DNA: TGTGCCAGCAGTTTTCCATGGGGGACACCGACCCTCTCTGGGGCCAACGTCCTGACTTTC; CDR3: CASSFPWGTPTLSGANVLTF
size: few; V: TRBV6-5; J: TRBJ1-2; D: TRBD1; length: 15; DNA: TGTGCCAGCAGTTACTCGAGTATCAGGGGGCTCGGCTACACCTTC; CDR3: CASSYSSIRGLGYTF
size: many; V: TRBV5-5; J: TRBJ1-4; D: NA; length: 14; DNA: TGTGCCAGCAGCTCCCAGGGGAAACTTGAAAAACTGTTTTTT; CDR3: CASSSQGKLEKLFF
size: many; V: TRBV18; J: TRBJ1-1; D: TRBD1; length: 11; DNA: TGTGCCAGCTCACCCAGGGGGCACGCTTTCTTT; CDR3: CASSPRGHAFF
size: many; V: TRBV12-3/TRBV12-4; J: TRBJ2-5; D: TRBD2; length: 17; DNA: TGTGCCAGCAGCCGCCGGACTAGCGGGAGGGCCGGGGAGACCCAGTACTTC; CDR3: CASSRRTSGRAGETQYF
size: few; V: TRBV28; J: TRBJ2-5; D: NA; length: 13; DNA: TGTGCCAGCAGTAGAGACTCCCTTGGGACCCAGTACTTC; CDR3: CASSRDSLGTQYF
size: many; V: TRBV3-1; J: TRBJ2-7; D: TRBD2; length: 14; DNA: TGTGCCAGCAGCCTTGGCGGGGGGGCCTACGAGCAGTACTTC; CDR3: CASSLGGGAYEQYF
size: NA; V: TRBV27; J: TRBJ2-7; D: NA; length: 12; DNA: TGTGCCAGCAGCACACTCCTTGACGAGCAGTACTTC; CDR3: CASSTLLDEQYF
size: many; V: TRBV29-1; J: TRBJ1-2; D: TRBD1; length: 17; DNA: TGCAGCGCGCCTACGAAAGGGACAGGGATAGGAAACTATGGCTACACCTTC; CDR3: CSAPTKGTGIGNYGYTF
size: many; V: TRBV20-1; J: TRBJ2-6; D: NA; length: 14; DNA: TGCAGTGCTAGAGGTCCCGAGGCGGCCAACGTCCTGACTTTC; CDR3: CSARGPEAANVLTF
size: few; V: TRBV10-3; J: TRBJ1-2; D: NA; length: 14; DNA: TGTGCCATCAGTGATGTTGTAGCTAACTATGGCTACACCTTC; CDR3: CAISDVVANYGYTF
size: many; V: TRBV5-5; J: TRBJ1-2; D: TRBD1; length: 15; DNA: TGTGCCAGCAGCTGGGATGGGACAGGGCGTTATGGCTACACCTTC; CDR3: CASSWDGTGRYGYTF
size: once; V: TRBV28; J: TRBJ2-1; D: NA; length: 16; DNA: TGTGCCAGCAGCCGCGGGGGCGGAGGCTCCTACAATGAGCAGTTCTTC; CDR3: CASSRGGGGSYNEQFF
size: many; V: TRBV4-1; J: TRBJ1-1; D: NA; length: 14; DNA: TGCGCCAGCAGCCAGAGACTCATGAACACTGAAGCTTTCTTT; CDR3: CASSQRLMNTEAFF
size: many; V: TRBV28; J: TRBJ1-1; D: NA; length: 13; DNA: TGTGCCAGCAAAGATGGGGTCATTGCTGAAGCTTTCTTT; CDR3: CASKDGVIAEAFF
size: many; V: TRBV27; J: TRBJ1-2; D: TRBD1; length: 13; DNA: TGTGCCAGCAGTAGCCGACAGGGTGTCGGCTACACCTTC; CDR3: CASSSRQGVGYTF
size: few; V: TRBV19; J: TRBJ1-5; D: NA; length: 14; DNA: TGTGCCAGTAGAACCGGGGGGGTGGGGCAGCCCCAGCATTTT; CDR3: CASRTGGVGQPQHF
size: many; V: TRBV6-2/TRBV6-3; J: TRBJ2-7; D: NA; length: 14; DNA: TGTGCCAGCAGCCGTACAGGGAGCTCCTACGAGCAGTACTTC; CDR3: CASSRTGSSYEQYF
size: NA; V: TRBV7-9; J: TRBJ2-1; D: NA; length: 16; DNA: TGTGCCAGCAGCTTAGGCCCAGATCGTCTCCGCAATGAGCAGTTCTTC; CDR3: CASSLGPDRLRNEQFF
size: few; V: TRBV28; J: TRBJ1-4; D: TRBD1; length: 14; DNA: TGTGCCAGCAGTCCCACGACAGGGATCGAAAAACTGTTTTTT; CDR3: CASSPTTGIEKLFF
size: many; V: TRBV20-1; J: TRBJ1-2; D: NA; length: 12; DNA: TGCAGTGCCTGGACAGAGACCTATGGCTACACCTTC; CDR3: CSAWTETYGYTF
size: many; V: TRBV30; J: TRBJ1-5; D: TRBD1; length: 15; DNA: TGTGCCTGGAGTGCAACGGACAGGCGGAATCAGCCCCAGCATTTT; CDR3: CAWSATDRRNQPQHF
size: many; V: TRBV7-2; J: TRBJ2-7; D: TRBD2; length: 13; DNA: TGTGCCAGCAGCCTGACTAGCGTCTACGAGCAGTACTTC; CDR3: CASSLTSVYEQYF
size: many; V: TRBV20-1; J: TRBJ2-7; D: TRBD2; length: 16; DNA: TGCAGTGCCCTCCTGGGGACTAGCGGGAGGGGCTACGAGCAGTACTTC; CDR3: CSALLGTSGRGYEQYF
size: NA; V: TRBV9; J: TRBJ1-1; D: NA; length: 15; DNA: TGTGCCAGCAGCCCATCGGGAACGGGGGACACTGAAGCTTCCTTT; CDR3: CASSPSGTGDTEASF